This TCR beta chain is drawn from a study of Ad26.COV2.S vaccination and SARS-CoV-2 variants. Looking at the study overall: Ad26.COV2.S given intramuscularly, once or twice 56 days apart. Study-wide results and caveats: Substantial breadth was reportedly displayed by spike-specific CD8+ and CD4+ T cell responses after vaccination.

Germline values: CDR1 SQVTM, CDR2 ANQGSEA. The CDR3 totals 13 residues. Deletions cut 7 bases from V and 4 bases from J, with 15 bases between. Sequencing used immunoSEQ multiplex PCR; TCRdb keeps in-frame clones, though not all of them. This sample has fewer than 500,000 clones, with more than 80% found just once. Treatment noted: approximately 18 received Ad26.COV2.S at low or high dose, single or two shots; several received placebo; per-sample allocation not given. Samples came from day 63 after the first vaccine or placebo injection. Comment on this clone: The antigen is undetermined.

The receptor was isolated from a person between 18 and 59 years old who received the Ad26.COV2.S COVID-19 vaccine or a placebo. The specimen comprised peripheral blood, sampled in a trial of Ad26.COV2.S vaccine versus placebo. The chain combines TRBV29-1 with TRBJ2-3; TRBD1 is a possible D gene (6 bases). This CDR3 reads CSALTQGPDTQYF. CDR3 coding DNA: TGCAGCGCCCTGACACAGGGACCAGATACGCAGTATTTT.